One T cell receptor (beta chain) is described in this entry. The data were taken from a study of blood T cell repertoires in COVID-19. Study in general: The cDNA or gDNA used as material had been derived from T cells, B-cell-depleted T cells, or PBMCs.

This CDR3 is 9 amino acids long. The V gene lost 4 bases and the J gene lost 7 bases, with 2 bases spanning the gap. Germline loops: CDR1 SGDLS, CDR2 YYNGEE. The protocol was immunoSEQ multiplex PCR, while the TCRdb copy is restricted to in-frame clones and leaves out a portion. The data contain around 340,000 clones, roughly 90% of them singletons. Specimen: PBMCs or T cells enriched from blood (not recorded which). This sequence originates from a woman in her 30s who had been exposed to COVID-19. The rearrangement links TRBV9 to TRBJ1-2; no clear D. This chain's CDR3 is CASSRGYTF. CDR3 nucleotide sequence: TGTGCCAGCAGCCGTGGCTACACCTTC.